The 4 T cell receptor beta chains below all came from one sample that was sequenced in a study of post-analysis software for immune sequencing data. Study-wide results and limits: With TRBV5-6, TRBV5-1 and TRBV20-1 included, about five TRBV segments were more frequent in patients than in controls.

For these TCRs, the target antigens are not known. Unique molecular identifiers tagged the TCR beta cDNA libraries. Each CDR3 protein is one row after TCRdb ran MiXCR on the PCR reads. This table holds 380,000 or so distinct CDR3 sequences, 30% to 45% found once. Sample: blood. These receptor sequences come from a girl between 10 and 17 years old with multiple sclerosis.

V and J are TRBV27 and TRBJ2-1; TRBD1 aligns across 8 bases. The germline V gene encodes CDR1 MNHEY and CDR2 SMNVEV (reference sequence). This CDR3 contains 16 residues. V shed 6 bases, J shed 12 bases, and the junction held 19 bases outside the gene matches. CDR3 bases: TGTGCCAGCAGACTGACAGGGGCCTCTTTTATCCAGGGGCAGTTCTTC. This codes for CASRLTGASFIQGQFF.

The chain carries TRBV9 and TRBJ1-6; possible D gene TRBD1, 5 bases. The CDR3 runs 13 residues. V was cut by 0 bases and J by 16 bases, with 14 bases left in between. Germline loops: CDR1 SGDLS, CDR2 YYNGEE. The CDR3 coding sequence is TGTGCCAGCAGCGTAGATTATCGAACAGGACTCCACTTT. Protein product: CASSVDYRTGLHF.

This clonotype was seen only a few times. The chain recombines TRBV9 with TRBJ2-7, with 11 nucleotides matching TRBD1. V gave up 0 bases and J gave up 3 bases; unmatched junction bases: 2. Germline V gene sequence: CDR1 SGDLS, CDR2 YYNGEE. This CDR3 region has 15 residues. The CDR3 loop is CASSVGGTGGYEQYF. The CDR3 nucleotides read TGTGCCAGCAGCGTAGGGGGGACAGGGGGCTACGAGCAGTACTTC.

The chain uses TRBV12-3 or TRBV12-4 and TRBJ1-2, with D possibly being TRBD1 (6 bases). Trimming shortened V by 3 bases and J by 7 bases, and 12 bases separated the two germline ends. This CDR3 comprises 13 residues. The CDR3 reads CASSLGGTGGYTF. In DNA form, the CDR3 reads TGTGCCAGCAGTTTGGGGGGCACGGGTGGCTACACCTTC.